These 32 T cell receptor beta chains share one sample of origin, sequenced in a study of OX40 agonist ivuxolimab in advanced cancers. The protocol was immunoSEQ multiplex PCR, while the TCRdb copy is restricted to in-frame clones and leaves out a portion. The sample yields about 71,000 clones, about 86% seen once. Source: CD4+ or CD8+ T cells sorted from blood, taken in a trial of the OX40 agonist ivuxolimab. The source is an adult with an advanced solid tumor such as melanoma, head and neck, liver or kidney cancer.

This sequence joins TRBV4-3 and TRBJ2-6, with 7 bases that match TRBD2. Looked up from germline, CDR1 is LGHNA and CDR2 is YSLEER. The CDR3 is made up of 17 amino acids. V shed 3 bases and J 2 bases; nucleotides not matched to a gene: 7. CDR3 nucleotide sequence: TGCGCCAGCAGCCAGACATCGGGGGGAGCTGGGGCCAACGTCCTGACTTTC. Translated, it gives CASSQTSGGAGANVLTF.

This clone was observed once. In nucleotides, the CDR3 is TGTGCCAGCAGCTTAGGGAATCAGAACACTGAAGCTTTCTTT. Translated, it gives CASSLGNQNTEAFF. V gene TRBV7-2 combines with J gene TRBJ1-1, with unresolved D. CDR1 is SGHTA, CDR2 FQGNSA, per germline. CDR3 length equals 14 residues. V was trimmed by 1 base and J by 1 base, leaving 7 bases between them.

The chain has TRBV6-4 and TRBJ2-1; 9 bases match TRBD2. V lost 2 bases, J lost 6 bases, and 2 bases stayed unmatched. The CDR3 has 14 amino acids. CDR1 is MRHNA, CDR2 SNTAGT, per germline. CDR3 nucleotide sequence: TGTGCCAGCAGTGACGGGCGGGAGGGCAATGAGCAGTTCTTC. Translating it yields CASSDGREGNEQFF.

This clone is a singleton in its sample. The CDR3 sequence is CAISESNRVEETQYF. The CDR3 nucleotides are TGTGCCATCAGTGAGTCTAACAGGGTGGAAGAGACCCAGTACTTC. This rearrangement joins TRBV10-3 to TRBJ2-5, with TRBD1 as a possible D gene (6 bases). This CDR3 region has 15 residues. The germline V and J ends were trimmed by 0 bases and 3 bases, with 11 bases remaining between them. The germline V gene has CDR1 ENHRY and CDR2 SYGVKD.

The chain employs TRBV27 and TRBJ1-1, with D perhaps TRBD1 (5 bases). Germline CDR1 reads MNHEY; CDR2 reads SMNVEV (reference sequence). CDR3 length equals 15 residues. The ends were cut back, 7 bases at V and 7 bases at J, with 22 bases in the middle. CDR3 in DNA: TGTGCCAGCATCCAATCGTCAGGGCCGCGGAGTGAAGCTTTCTTT. This gives the protein CASIQSSGPRSEAFF.

The V call is TRBV7-6, the J call TRBJ2-3; D ambiguous. This CDR3 region has 14 residues. V lost 2 bases and J 3 bases, leaving 9 bases between the germline ends. Per germline, CDR1 SGHVS and CDR2 FNYEAQ. CDR3 loop: CASSLSLGTDTQYF. CDR3 nucleotides: TGTGCCAGCAGCTTAAGTCTTGGAACAGATACGCAGTATTTT.

CDR3 bases: TGTGCCAGCAGTGATGTAGGGAATGAGCAGTTCTTC. It encodes CASSDVGNEQFF. The genes are TRBV2 and TRBJ2-1; D is ambiguous. V lost 3 bases, J lost 7 bases, and 7 bases lay in between. From germline, CDR1 is SNHLY and CDR2 FYNNEI. CDR3 size: 12 residues.

A single count supports this clone. The chain combines TRBV19 with TRBJ2-2; a possible D gene is TRBD2 (6 bases). V lost 7 bases and J 1 base, leaving 13 bases between the germline ends. CDR3 size: 15 residues. Germline V gene sequence: CDR1 LNHDA, CDR2 SQIVND (reference sequence). The CDR3 here is CASTRAGLNTGELFF. Written as DNA, the CDR3 is TGTGCCAGTACTAGGGCGGGGTTGAACACCGGGGAGCTGTTTTTT. Full variable domain (missing parts from reference TRBV19 and TRBJ2-2): DGGITQSPKYLFRKEGQNVTLSCEQNLNHDAMYWYRQDPGQGLRLIYYSQIVNDFQKGDIAEGYSVSREKKESFPLTVTSAQKNPTAFYLCASTRAGLNTGELFFGEGSRLTVL.

The gene calls are TRBV10-3 and TRBJ2-3; 9 bases fit TRBD1. CDR1 is ENHRY, CDR2 SYGVKD, per germline. The length of the CDR3 is 13 residues. V was clipped by 10 bases and J by 5 bases; unmatched bases: 7. The CDR3 region is CATTGGAGDTQYF. CDR3 DNA sequence: TGTGCCACCACAGGGGGCGCAGGAGATACGCAGTATTTT.

The V call is TRBV7-2, the J call TRBJ2-1; tentatively, D is TRBD1 (7 bases). CDR1 is SGHTA and CDR2 is FQGNSA in the germline V gene. The CDR3 length is 16 residues. The V gene lost 4 bases and the J gene lost 4 bases, with 17 bases spanning the gap. The CDR3 DNA reads as TGTGCCAGCAGCTCACCTCCAGGGGGGACTTACAATGAGCAGTTCTTC. Its translation is CASSSPPGGTYNEQFF.

The chain is built from TRBV7-2 and TRBJ1-2; D may be TRBD1 (5 bases). V gave up 1 base and J gave up 8 bases, with 14 bases separating them. This CDR3 spans 14 amino acids. Germline V gene sequence: CDR1 SGHTA, CDR2 FQGNSA. The CDR3 loop is CASSLGSGSRGYTF. CDR3 bases: TGTGCCAGCAGCTTAGGGTCAGGGAGTCGGGGCTACACCTTC.

The chain employs TRBV18 and TRBJ2-2; no reliable D call. Per germline, CDR1 KGHSH and CDR2 LQKENI. CDR3 length: 15 amino acids. The V and J ends lost 0 bases and 3 bases respectively, with 8 bases between them. This CDR3 reads CASSPPYPDTGELFF. Written as DNA, the CDR3 is TGTGCCAGCTCACCACCGTATCCGGACACCGGGGAGCTGTTTTTT.

The chain carries TRBV5-8 and TRBJ2-7; 8 bases fit TRBD1. The V and J ends lost 4 bases and 6 bases, in that order; junction bases with no gene match: 12. The CDR3 totals 15 residues. CDR1 SGHTS and CDR2 YDEGEE come from the germline V gene. Written as DNA, the CDR3 is TGTGCCAGCAGCGGGGACAGGAGCTTCTTCGTCGAGCAGTACTTC. Protein product: CASSGDRSFFVEQYF.

This clone was picked up a small number of times. The CDR3 bases are TGTGCCAGCAGCGGGAGGGTCTACAATGAGCAGTTCTTC. Amino acid sequence: CASSGRVYNEQFF. The chain combines TRBV6-5 with TRBJ2-1, with TRBD2 matching 8 bases. This CDR3 is built from 13 residues. The germline CDR1 and CDR2 sequences are MNHEY and SVGAGI. V was pared by 6 bases and J by 3 bases, with 1 base of the junction left unmatched.

This clone was detected only a few times. The rearrangement uses TRBV10-3 and TRBJ1-1; no firm D call. The CDR3 runs 13 residues. CDR1 and CDR2 (germline): ENHRY, SYGVKD. V lost 5 bases and J 3 bases, leaving 10 bases between the germline ends. CDR3 DNA sequence: TGTGCCATCAGTCCCCTCATGGACACTGAAGCTTTCTTT. Protein sequence: CAISPLMDTEAFF.

The CDR3 spells CASRRESRETQYF. In DNA, the CDR3 is TGTGCCAGCAGGCGGGAGTCTAGGGAGACCCAGTACTTC. V is TRBV11-1 and J is TRBJ2-5; 7 positions agree with TRBD2. Germline trimming cut 6 bases from V and 5 bases from J; bases unmatched to any gene: 6. The CDR3 runs to 13 residues. The germline CDR1 and CDR2 sequences are SGHAT and FQDESV (reference sequence).

The gene calls are TRBV5-1 and TRBJ2-3, with 10 bases matching TRBD2. The trim removed 7 bases at V and 0 bases at J, leaving 5 bases unmatched. This CDR3 region has 15 residues. Germline-derived CDR1 and CDR2 are SGHRS and YFSETQ. CDR3: CASGLLAGSTDTQYF. In nucleotides, the CDR3 is TGCGCCAGCGGGTTACTAGCGGGAAGCACAGATACGCAGTATTTT. Filled out from reference TRBV5-1 and TRBJ2-3, the complete variable domain reads KAGVTQTPRYLIKTRGQQVTLSCSPISGHRSVSWYQQTPGQGLQFLFEYFSETQRNKGNFPGRFSGRQFSNSRSEMNVSTLELGDSALYLCASGLLAGSTDTQYFGPGTRLTVL.

This CDR3 is CASSLVGENTEAFF. In DNA form, the CDR3 reads TGTGCCAGCAGCTTAGTAGGTGAGAACACTGAAGCTTTCTTT. J is TRBJ1-1 and V is TRBV7-3; D gene ambiguous. Germline loops: CDR1 SGHTA, CDR2 FQGTGA. Trimming pared 2 bases from V and 1 base from J, leaving 8 bases between. The length of the CDR3 is 14 residues.

This clone showed up just a few times. The genes are TRBV5-6 and TRBJ1-1; a weak D match, TRBD1 (6 bases). With 3 bases removed from V and 5 bases from J, the gap between germline ends came to 8 bases. The CDR3 has 12 amino acids. Germline V gene data show CDR1 as SGHDT and CDR2 as YYEEEE. CDR3 residues: CASSSGETEAFF. The CDR3 bases are TGTGCCAGCAGCTCAGGGGAGACTGAAGCTTTCTTT.

V usage is TRBV6-6 and J usage is TRBJ2-1; TRBD2 matches at 9 bases. The germline V gene has CDR1 MNHNY and CDR2 SVGAGI (reference sequence). V dropped 7 bases and J dropped 0; count of bases not matched to a gene: 7. The CDR3 length is 16 residues. CDR3: CASTERAGGSYNEQFF. CDR3 DNA: TGTGCCAGCACCGAGCGAGCGGGGGGCTCCTACAATGAGCAGTTCTTC.

The chain employs TRBV28 and TRBJ2-7; the D gene is possibly TRBD2 (5 bases). Germline loops: CDR1 MDHEN, CDR2 SYDVKM. The length of the CDR3 is 15 residues. V was clipped by 2 bases and J by 0 bases, with 11 bases between them. CDR3 sequence (DNA): TGTGCCAGCAGTTTACCGGGGATAAGCTCCTACGAGCAGTACTTC. As protein: CASSLPGISSYEQYF.

A single count supports this clone. The chain carries TRBV6-1 and TRBJ2-2, with D hard to call. Germline CDR1 reads MNHNS; CDR2 reads SASEGT. The length of the CDR3 is 15 residues. V lost 7 bases and J 2 bases, leaving 14 bases between the germline ends. This CDR3 is CASIRNVPNTGELFF. CDR3 DNA: TGTGCCAGCATCCGAAATGTCCCAAACACCGGGGAGCTGTTTTTT.

This chain uses TRBV7-2 with TRBJ2-7; TRBD2 aligns across 7 bases. The CDR3 has 15 residues. From germline, CDR1 is SGHTA and CDR2 FQGNSA. Trimming took 1 base from V and 3 from J; bases not matched to a gene: 6. The CDR3 coding sequence is TGTGCCAGCAGCTTAGAAGGGCTAGCGGTCTACGAGCAGTACTTC. Protein sequence: CASSLEGLAVYEQYF.

This clone came up once. The chain is built from TRBV7-9 and TRBJ2-7, with 8 bases that match TRBD1. J was trimmed by 6 bases and V by 6 bases; bases with no gene match: 10. The CDR3 contains 14 residues. Germline CDR1 SEHNR, CDR2 FQNEAQ (reference sequence). The CDR3 loop is CASSYGQGDSEQYF. The CDR3 DNA reads as TGTGCCAGCAGTTATGGACAGGGAGACTCCGAGCAGTACTTC.

This clone was seen once. J is TRBJ2-1 and V is TRBV4-1; D might be TRBD1 (5 bases). Trimming took 11 bases from V and 5 from J, leaving 13 bases between them. The CDR3 loop spans 12 amino acids. The germline CDR1 and CDR2 sequences are MGHRA and YSYEKL. The CDR3 reads CALTRTNNEQFF. For the CDR3, the DNA is TGCGCCCTCACCCGGACAAACAATGAGCAGTTCTTC.

The chain combines TRBV27 with TRBJ2-7; TRBD1 agrees at 10 bases. CDR1 is MNHEY and CDR2 is SMNVEV in the germline V gene (reference sequence). V trimming: 5 bases; J trimming: 4 bases; junction bases outside the gene matches: 2. The CDR3 sequence is 13 residues long. The CDR3 coding sequence is TGTGCCAGCAGTCGGGGACAGGGGTACGAGCAGTACTTC. Protein product: CASSRGQGYEQYF.

The chain couples TRBV29-1 to TRBJ2-3; D could derive from TRBD1 or TRBD2 (7 bases each). V gave up 2 bases and J gave up 4 bases, with 22 bases separating them. The germline V gene encodes CDR1 SQVTM and CDR2 ANQGSEA. The CDR3 runs 17 residues. CDR3 sequence reads: CSVEPPTGRGRPDTQYF. In DNA, the CDR3 is TGCAGCGTTGAACCCCCGACAGGGAGGGGTAGGCCAGATACGCAGTATTTT.

This chain joins TRBV14 and TRBJ2-3; D call uncertain. Germline V lookup: CDR1 SGHDN, CDR2 FVKESK. CDR3 length equals 11 residues. Trimming removed 3 bases at V and 2 bases at J, with 0 bases between. CDR3 loop: CASSHTDTQYF. CDR3 in DNA: TGTGCCAGCAGCCACACAGATACGCAGTATTTT.

This clone was observed a few times. This chain uses TRBV5-1 with TRBJ2-5, with D unresolved. CDR1 is SGHRS, CDR2 YFSETQ, per germline. CDR3 size: 13 residues. With 1 base removed from V and 2 bases from J, the gap between germline ends came to 6 bases. The CDR3, as DNA: TGCGCCAGCAGCTTGCGCGGTCAAGAGACCCAGTACTTC. This sequence encodes CASSLRGQETQYF. Complete variable domain (other parts from reference TRBV5-1 and TRBJ2-5): KAGVTQTPRYLIKTRGQQVTLSCSPISGHRSVSWYQQTPGQGLQFLFEYFSETQRNKGNFPGRFSGRQFSNSRSEMNVSTLELGDSALYLCASSLRGQETQYFGPGTRLLVL.

The genes are TRBV6-5 and TRBJ2-3; 10 bases map to TRBD2. CDR1 MNHEY and CDR2 SVGAGI come from the germline V gene. The junction had 8 bases not matched to a gene; V was cut back by 4 bases and J by 4 bases. The CDR3 runs to 16 residues. CDR3 nucleotide sequence: TGTGCCAGCAGTTCCCCTCTAGCGGGAGTTTCAGATACGCAGTATTTT. This gives the protein CASSSPLAGVSDTQYF.

The chain couples TRBV5-1 to TRBJ1-2, with unresolved D. The CDR3 is 13 amino acids. Trimming cost V 3 bases and J 5 bases, with 11 bases left between them. The V gene's germline CDR1 is SGHRS and CDR2 YFSETQ. The CDR3 DNA reads as TGCGCCAGCAGCTCAGCCGGGTTTTATGGCTACACCTTC. This translates into CASSSAGFYGYTF.

The genes are TRBV18 and TRBJ1-3; no firm D call. The CDR3 has 15 residues. The germline CDR1 and CDR2 sequences are KGHSH and LQKENI. The ends were cut back, 0 bases at V and 2 bases at J, with 8 bases in the middle. CDR3 DNA sequence: TGTGCCAGCTCACCACCGTGGGTCCCTGGAAACACCATATATTTT. Protein product: CASSPPWVPGNTIYF.